This is a list of T cell receptor beta chains from one sample in a study of blood T cell repertoires in COVID-19. TCRdb keeps only in-frame clones here, not all; method: immunoSEQ multiplex PCR. Of some 50,000 clones in the sample, roughly 84% were seen once. The specimen was peripheral blood. All receptors derive from a man aged 50 or older with active COVID-19. Both conserved end residues are part of each CDR3. Clone size appears in some rows only: once, few, many, or a class for an expanded clone.

cdr3_aa,cdr3_length,v_call,clone_size
CASSETSSGNTIYF,14,TRBV2,.
CASSQDSGGLDEQYF,15,TRBV4-2,.
CASSERGITDTQYF,14,TRBV28,.
CASSNSGANTGELFF,15,TRBV6-6,.
CASSLSGGANTGELFF,16,TRBV7-3,.
CATSSQVLTGELFF,14,TRBV15,.
CASKIRGISYEQYF,14,TRBV28,.
CASSQHGTDSGNTIYF,16,TRBV4-2,few
CASSQVTSGTLLHKAKNIQYF,21,TRBV4-1,.
CAGRGQGGETQYF,13,TRBV30,once
CASSIAQNNEQFF,13,TRBV19,.
CASSQERTSGRDTQYF,16,TRBV4-2,.
CASSLLTGRSTEAFF,15,TRBV7-2,.
CASSLTGSTGELFF,14,TRBV7-2,.
CASSFPSGGTDTQYF,15,TRBV7-9,.
CASSSSLLAGAYEQYF,16,TRBV5-1,few
CASSNTKGGSYEQYF,15,TRBV6-6,.
CASSPPSGRSSYNEQFF,17,TRBV3-1/TRBV3-2,.
CASSRRAVSGANVLTF,16,TRBV9,.
CATSDLRSAGGYNEQFF,17,TRBV24-1,once
CASSPQSSYNEQFF,14,TRBV5-1,.
CASSPFSTRRYGYTF,15,TRBV5-8,.
CASSGGPDGYTF,12,TRBV21-1,.
CASSLALGANTEAFF,15,TRBV7-2,.
CSASRGGGFKEKLFF,15,TRBV20-1,.
CASSGLGLAGGQVGTDTQYF,20,TRBV28,.
CASRSGTGGHNEQFF,15,TRBV5-1,.
CASSLASVRSEAFF,14,TRBV5-1,.
CASSPSRHRPGEPQHF,16,TRBV18,.
CASHTGTNGYTF,12,TRBV6-5,.
CASSRGQGSDTQYF,14,TRBV7-7,.
CASIGGGAKETQYF,14,TRBV28,.
CASSADWTGEAFF,13,TRBV14,.
CAISESRGADSPLHF,15,TRBV10-3,once
CASNQGQETQYF,12,TRBV2,.
CASSPFIGGGSEQFF,15,TRBV7-7,.
CASSYNSNEQFF,12,TRBV11-2,.
CASSLGFRGVEGDTQYF,17,TRBV7-9,.
CASSPKRAQGGGNQPQHF,18,TRBV18,.
CASSQYDGTFNEQFF,15,TRBV6-2/TRBV6-3,.
CASSPRQDQPQHF,13,TRBV7-6,.
CASSLTGGGEKLFF,14,TRBV28,.
CASSAGPGAIYF,12,TRBV9,.
CASSPLIGGTYEQYF,15,TRBV28,few
CASSWGQGGNQPQHF,15,TRBV6-5,few